This T cell receptor (beta chain) comes out of a study of blood T cells in healthy people across ages (dated by TCRdb to 2015 to 2017). In the study overall: In model experiments, template switching captured roughly one uniquely barcoded TCR beta cDNA molecule for every two T cells. To avoid experimental bias, donors of different ages were distributed randomly across sequencing lanes. Donors were grouped into four age groups: young (average approximately 16 years), middle-aged (39), aged (around 66) and long-lived (about 82). Using the same blood draw, the study looked at two additional independent replicas of 1 million unique cDNA reads for two donors, one aged 18 to 29 and the other aged 80 or older. To track age-related changes in TCR beta repertoire diversity, the study relied on deep sequencing normalized with unique cDNA molecular identifiers. Study-wide conclusions, independent of this receptor: Because the CMV infection status of the donors was unknown, age-related changes in expanded clonotypes may potentially have been confounded. Since profiling was done on bulk unsorted PBMCs, naive and antigen-experienced compartments could not be conclusively compared. Estimates of total diversity from one million sequenced T cells were regarded as lower bounds and underestimates. The percentage of naive T cells measured by flow cytometry correlated strongly with observed TCR beta diversity. The long-lived group showed more naive CD4+ T cells, fewer expanded clones and increased TCR diversity than the aged group, suggesting age selection. As age increased, observed TCR beta diversity per million T cells dropped in a roughly linear way, and a significant reduction was already evident by age 40.

The roughly 39 donors, aged roughly 6 to 95 years, were systemically healthy Caucasian individuals from Russia. Approximately 10 milliliters of peripheral blood were collected from each donor into EDTA-treated Vacutainer tubes. PBMCs were isolated by Ficoll-Paque density-gradient centrifugation, with at least 6 million obtained per sample. Trizol reagent was used to extract total RNA from PBMCs, with at least 5 micrograms per sample. For every donor, flow cytometry on a PBMC aliquot measured the percentage of naive CD45RAhigh/CD27high T cells. To prepare the library, 5' RACE was applied. These reads were obtained on an Illumina HiSeq 2500. A second PCR of roughly 6 to 11 cycles was performed with a sample-barcoded 5' primer and a J-beta primer mix. A unique molecular identifier was introduced onto each TCR beta cDNA molecule by a template-switch 5' adaptor carrying 12 random nucleotides. Each sample yielded at least 3 million CDR3-containing paired-end reads. The Mint cDNA synthesis kit, primed by a TRBC-specific oligonucleotide, was used to synthesize first-strand cDNA from all RNA. Following uracil-DNA glycosylase treatment, all cDNA underwent a first 18-cycle PCR with the universal primers M1SS and BC2_uni_R. Per the original workflow: Normalization of each sample was performed by random selection of 1 million high-quality reads, each carrying a distinct molecular identifier. Reads sharing molecular identifiers were discarded rather than binned into consensus sequences. CDR3 identification, clonotype clustering and error correction used MiTCR with a Q25 quality threshold and the strictest error-elimination algorithm. A nonparametric unseen species model with Euler transformation was used to estimate a lower bound on total TCR beta diversity. The public reads were quality trimmed at Q25 with fastp and then assembled into clones with MiXCR by TCRdb, keeping productive beta chains. Here each entry gathers all rows of one CDR3 protein and keeps the most common genes and DNA. What appears here as the V and J calls and clone size reflects TCRdb's work, not the paper's. This sample holds roughly 1,500,000 distinct CDR3 sequences; around 39% were observed only once. The top ten clones comprise under 8% of the sample.

This clonotype occurred a few times. No cognate antigen has been identified for it. Within one base of it there is no much larger clone, and no base qualities were kept. The CDR3 spans 15 residues, from the cysteine through the phenylalanine. The only DNA kept is the CDR3, 45 bases in frame from the first base. The germline V gene (reference sequence) sets CDR1 to LGHDT and CDR2 to YNNKEL. At the junction V is shortened by 4 bases and J by 3 bases; bases outside the gene matches: 5. Material: blood. The sequence is built from TRBV3-1 and TRBJ2-7; 11 bases in the middle match TRBD2. This TCR came from a young woman in good health. The DNA sequence follows: TGTGCCAGCAGCCGGGGGACTAGCGGCCACTACGAGCAGTACTTC. It encodes CASSRGTSGHYEQYF.